These 17 T cell receptor beta chains share one sample of origin, sequenced in a study of T cells in Graves' hyperthyroidism and ophthalmopathy. Amplification of TCR beta CDR3 regions used RNA as the template. The HTBI set primed first-round TCR CDR3 RT-PCR. TCRdb processed the multiplex PCR reads anew with MiXCR; each CDR3 protein has one entry. There are around 420,000 distinct CDR3 sequences in the sample; 15% to 18% occur only once, and 13% to 15% lies in the top ten. The material sequenced was blood. These receptor sequences come from a young woman with Graves' hyperthyroidism.

This clonotype has at least ten counts. The rearrangement links TRBV16 to TRBJ2-1, with D possibly being TRBD2 (5 bases). Germline CDR1 is KGHSY and CDR2 is FQNENV. The CDR3 has 14 amino acids. Trimming shortened V by 2 bases and J by 6 bases, and 11 bases separated the two germline ends. The CDR3, as DNA: TGTGCCAGCAGCCAACAAGGGAGCGGCAATGAGCAGTTCTTC. Protein: CASSQQGSGNEQFF.

This clonotype showed up just a few times. The chain uses TRBV19 and TRBJ2-3; 8 bases fit TRBD2. J lost 2 bases, V lost 11 bases, and 6 bases had no gene match. Germline loops: CDR1 LNHDA, CDR2 SQIVND (reference sequence). The CDR3 spans 13 residues. The CDR3 sequence is CACAGGVTDTQYF. For the CDR3, the DNA is TGTGCCTGTGCGGGGGGAGTCACAGATACGCAGTATTTT.

This clonotype was counted between two and nine times. The J gene is TRBJ2-2, the V gene TRBV19; tentatively, D is TRBD1 or TRBD2 (5 bases each). There are 17 residues in the CDR3. The V end lost 4 bases, the J end lost 0 bases, and 15 bases lay between the germline ends. The germline V gene has CDR1 LNHDA and CDR2 SQIVND (reference sequence). This chain's CDR3 is CASSRGRDYTNTGELFF. The CDR3 nucleotides are TGTGCCAGTAGTAGGGGCAGAGACTATACGAACACCGGGGAGCTGTTTTTT.

The chain employs TRBV5-1 and TRBJ2-3; 7 positions match TRBD1. The CDR3 loop spans 14 amino acids. Germline trimming cut 5 bases from V and 2 bases from J; bases unmatched to any gene: 5. Germline-derived CDR1 and CDR2 are SGHRS and YFSETQ. The CDR3 bases are TGCGCCAGCAGACGGGACAGATACACAGATACGCAGTATTTT. Amino acids: CASRRDRYTDTQYF.

This clonotype has more than one count but fewer than ten. One junction end disagrees with the germline gene, perhaps due to a read error. This chain joins TRBV7-2 and TRBJ2-4; D gene unclear. The V gene's germline CDR1 is SGHTA and CDR2 FQGNSA. The CDR3 totals 18 residues. The CDR3 sequence is CASSLSPSGLGAKNIRYF. Here the CDR3 DNA reads TGTGCCAGCAGTCTCAGCCCAAGTGGGTTAGGAGCCAAAAACATTCGGTACTTC.

This clonotype has at least ten counts. This chain uses TRBV4-3 with TRBJ2-5, with 8 bases aligning to TRBD2. The V segment lost 0 bases and the J segment 3 bases; nucleotides outside the gene matches: 3. Germline CDR1 reads LGHNA; CDR2 reads YSLEER. The CDR3 consists of 15 residues. This chain's CDR3 is CASSQESGGEETQYF. The CDR3 DNA follows: TGCGCCAGCAGCCAAGAAAGCGGGGGAGAAGAGACCCAGTACTTC.

V and J are TRBV19 and TRBJ1-1; 9 nucleotides align to TRBD1. The V gene end was trimmed by 7 bases and the J gene end by 2 bases; junction bases not matched to a gene: 8. This CDR3 is 15 amino acids long. Germline values: CDR1 LNHDA, CDR2 SQIVND (reference sequence). CDR3 amino acids: CASTTGGRVNTEAFF. Here the CDR3 DNA reads TGTGCCAGTACTACAGGGGGCAGAGTCAACACTGAAGCTTTCTTT.

This clonotype was detected ten times or more. The chain recombines TRBV6-1 with TRBJ1-5; D is unclear. Germline assignment: CDR1 MNHNS and CDR2 SASEGT. The CDR3 sequence is 12 residues long. Trimming took off 4 bases at V and 6 bases at J, with 7 bases between the two ends. The CDR3 loop reads CASSGTFQPQHF. CDR3 DNA sequence: TGTGCCAGCAGTGGAACTTTTCAGCCCCAGCATTTT.

Ten or more counts support this clonotype. V and J are TRBV5-1 and TRBJ1-4; D is ambiguous. Germline lookup yields CDR1 SGHRS and CDR2 YFSETQ. This CDR3 region has 15 residues. Trimming stripped 0 bases from V and 0 bases from J, with 6 bases between. CDR3 nucleotide sequence: TGCGCCAGCAGCTTGGGCAGCTCAACTAATGAAAAACTGTTTTTT. This codes for CASSLGSSTNEKLFF. Variable domain in full (rest from reference TRBV5-1 and TRBJ1-4): KAGVTQTPRYLIKTRGQQVTLSCSPISGHRSVSWYQQTPGQGLQFLFEYFSETQRNKGNFPGRFSGRQFSNSRSEMNVSTLELGDSALYLCASSLGSSTNEKLFFGSGTQLSVL.

This clonotype was recorded at least ten times. V usage is TRBV6-1 and J usage is TRBJ1-1; D remains unclear. With 8 bases removed from V and 3 bases from J, the gap between germline ends came to 16 bases. The V gene's germline CDR1 is MNHNS and CDR2 SASEGT. The CDR3 spans 14 residues. CDR3 region: CASGWEGIHTEAFF. For the CDR3, the DNA is TGTGCCAGCGGGTGGGAAGGGATCCACACTGAAGCTTTCTTT.

In its sample, this clonotype was seen many times. This rearrangement joins TRBV20-1 to TRBJ2-7; 9 nucleotides match TRBD1. This CDR3 spans 13 amino acids. CDR1 and CDR2 (germline): DFQATT, SNEGSKA (reference sequence). V trimming: 6 bases; J trimming: 3 bases; junction bases outside the gene matches: 6. The CDR3 nucleotides read TGCAGTGCCACGGACAGGGGATTCTACGAGCAGTACTTC. Protein: CSATDRGFYEQYF.

The sample holds many counts of this clonotype. The CDR3 reads CASRPPTGLNTEAFF. CDR3 nucleotides: TGTGCCAGCAGGCCCCCTACAGGTTTGAACACTGAAGCTTTCTTT. The V gene is TRBV6-1, the J gene TRBJ1-1; tentative D call: TRBD1 (5 bases). This CDR3 contains 15 residues. In germline, CDR1 is MNHNS, CDR2 SASEGT. Trimming left V 6 bases short and J 0 bases short, with 14 bases between.

This clonotype was found a few times. This chain uses TRBV6-1 with TRBJ2-7; 9 bases are shared with TRBD2. Germline V gene lookup returns CDR1 MNHNS and CDR2 SASEGT. V lost 8 bases to trimming and J lost 2 bases; unmatched junction nucleotides: 7. The CDR3 extends over 14 amino acids. CDR3 protein: CASLKTSGPYEQYF. CDR3 bases: TGTGCCAGCCTCAAGACTAGCGGACCCTACGAGCAGTACTTC.

At least ten counts were recorded for this clonotype. The chain carries TRBV5-1 and TRBJ2-1, with TRBD2 matching 7 bases. The V gene's germline CDR1 is SGHRS and CDR2 YFSETQ. This CDR3 is built from 16 residues. With V trimmed by 0 bases and J by 3 bases, 6 bases remained unmatched. The CDR3 nucleotides are TGCGCCAGCAGCTTGGCCCCAGCGGGGAACTACAATGAGCAGTTCTTC. This encodes CASSLAPAGNYNEQFF.

This clonotype was seen ten or more times. The V call is TRBV20-1, the J call TRBJ1-4; D unresolved. Germline V gene lookup returns CDR1 DFQATT and CDR2 SNEGSKA (reference sequence). This CDR3 contains 14 residues. The V end lost 3 bases, the J end lost 8 bases, and 16 bases lay between the germline ends. The CDR3 reads CSARTLEVWEKLFF. As DNA, the CDR3 is TGCAGTGCTAGGACACTAGAGGTTTGGGAAAAACTGTTTTTT.

This clonotype has a handful of counts. This chain uses TRBV7-9 with TRBJ1-1; perhaps TRBD1 as D (6 bases). Germline V gene sequence: CDR1 SEHNR, CDR2 FQNEAQ (reference sequence). V lost 2 bases to trimming and J lost 3 bases, with 7 bases between them. The CDR3 is made up of 13 amino acids. CDR3 sequence (DNA): TGTGCCAGCAGCTTACACAGGGACACTGAAGCTTTCTTT. Protein: CASSLHRDTEAFF. The entire variable domain, with the rest obtained from reference TRBV7-9 and TRBJ1-1, is as follows: DTGVSQNPRHKITKRGQNVTFRCDPISEHNRLYWYRQTLGQGPEFLTYFQNEAQLEKSRLLSDRFSAERPKGSFSTLEIQRTEQGDSAMYLCASSLHRDTEAFFGQGTRLTVV.

In its sample, this clonotype was seen many times. The genes are TRBV6-1 and TRBJ1-5; 8 bases agree with TRBD1. From germline, CDR1 is MNHNS and CDR2 SASEGT. This CDR3 contains 18 residues. Losses at the gene ends were 7 bases for V and 0 bases for J; bases not matched to a gene: 14. This CDR3 reads CASTKTGQGRYSNQPQHF. CDR3 bases: TGTGCCAGCACAAAAACAGGACAGGGACGATATAGCAATCAGCCCCAGCATTTT.